A single sample gave rise to the 8 T cell receptor beta chains below, sequenced in a study of CD8 T cells in Susac syndrome. After extraction with the RNeasy kit, roughly 0.5 to 1 ug of the RNA was reverse transcribed using random hexamers. TCRdb fed the immunoSEQ multiplex PCR reads into MiXCR, producing one record per CDR3 protein. Here the sample spans under 110,000 distinct CDR3 sequences, approximately 93% being singletons. Sequenced sample: CD8+ T cells from PBMCs. These receptors all come from a human donor with Susac syndrome.

In regard to this clonotype: One end of the junction is discordant with germline, which a read error may explain. DNA of the CDR3: TGTGCTAGTGGTTTGGTAGCAGACATGGTGACCCCGGAGGACTTC. Protein sequence: CASGLVADMVTPEDF. This chain links TRBV12-5 with TRBJ2-7, with D possibly being TRBD2 (5 bases). Germline lookup yields CDR1 LGHNT and CDR2 FRNRAP. This CDR3 region has 15 residues.

The genes are TRBV9 and TRBJ2-1, with D perhaps matching TRBD1 or TRBD2 (6 bases each). CDR1 and CDR2 (germline): SGDLS, YYNGEE. The CDR3 covers 15 residues. Between the trimmed V and J ends, which lost 0 bases and 1 base, there was a span of 8 bases. The CDR3 coding sequence is TGTGCCAGCAGCGTAGGGGGGGCATCCTACAATGAGCAGTTCTTC. It specifies CASSVGGASYNEQFF.

This clonotype was seen a single time. The J gene is TRBJ2-7, the V gene TRBV20-1, with D possibly being TRBD2 (6 bases). The CDR3 consists of 13 residues. Trimming took off 1 base at V and 2 bases at J, with 9 bases between the two ends. Looked up from germline, CDR1 is DFQATT and CDR2 is SNEGSKA (reference sequence). CDR3 in amino acids: CSARGDSTYEQYF. Written as DNA, the CDR3 is TGCAGTGCTAGAGGGGACTCAACCTACGAGCAGTACTTC.

V and J are TRBV12-3 or TRBV12-4 and TRBJ2-3; possible D gene TRBD2, 6 bases. The CDR3 has 14 amino acids. With 3 bases removed from V and 4 bases from J, the gap between germline ends came to 11 bases. The CDR3 coding sequence is TGTGCCAGCAGTTTTGGGGGACTGGCAGATACGCAGTATTTT. Its translation is CASSFGGLADTQYF.

The genes are TRBV7-2 and TRBJ2-1; perhaps TRBD2 as D (5 bases). Germline lookup yields CDR1 SGHTA and CDR2 FQGNSA. The V end lost 3 bases, the J end lost 0 bases, and 15 bases lay between the germline ends. This CDR3 contains 17 residues. The CDR3 here is CASSFSSAWSSYNEQFF. The CDR3 DNA is TGTGCCAGCAGCTTCAGTAGCGCCTGGAGCTCCTACAATGAGCAGTTCTTC. The full variable domain, with the rest looked up from reference TRBV7-2 and TRBJ2-1, is GAGVSQSPSNKVTEKGKDVELRCDPISGHTALYWYRQSLGQGLEFLIYFQGNSAPDKSGLPSDRFSAERTGGSVSTLTIQRTQQEDSAVYLCASSFSSAWSSYNEQFFGPGTRLTVL.

CDR3 residues: CASSLGVRLLEDEQFF. The DNA of the CDR3 is TGTGCCAGCAGCTTAGGGGTCCGGCTACTCGAGGATGAGCAGTTCTTC. The chain recombines TRBV13 with TRBJ2-1; D remains ambiguous. CDR3 length: 16 residues. Germline-derived CDR1 and CDR2 are PRHDT and FYEKMQ (reference sequence). Trimming removed 0 bases from V and 8 bases from J, with 17 bases in between.

The chain employs TRBV11-2 and TRBJ2-1, with D uncertain. Looked up from germline, CDR1 is SGHAT and CDR2 is FQNNGV. V lost 5 bases and J 0 bases, leaving 14 bases between the germline ends. The CDR3 is made up of 16 amino acids. CDR3 sequence (DNA): TGTGCCAGCAGCCCAGACGGGTACCCCTCCTACAATGAGCAGTTCTTC. It codes for CASSPDGYPSYNEQFF.

This clonotype was seen only once. The V gene is TRBV3-1, the J gene TRBJ2-4, with a weak D call TRBD1 (5 bases). This CDR3 comprises 15 residues. V dropped 0 bases and J dropped 7 bases, with 13 bases sitting between them. Germline loops: CDR1 LGHDT, CDR2 YNNKEL (reference sequence). The CDR3 DNA sequence: TGTGCCAGCAGCCAAGATCCAGGGATGGGGAACATTCAGTACTTC. Its protein is CASSQDPGMGNIQYF. The full variable domain, with the rest looked up from reference TRBV3-1 and TRBJ2-4, is DTAVSQTPKYLVTQMGNDKSIKCEQNLGHDTMYWYKQDSKKFLKIMFSYNNKELIINETVPNRFSPKSPDKAHLNLHINSLELGDSAVYFCASSQDPGMGNIQYFGAGTRLSVL.